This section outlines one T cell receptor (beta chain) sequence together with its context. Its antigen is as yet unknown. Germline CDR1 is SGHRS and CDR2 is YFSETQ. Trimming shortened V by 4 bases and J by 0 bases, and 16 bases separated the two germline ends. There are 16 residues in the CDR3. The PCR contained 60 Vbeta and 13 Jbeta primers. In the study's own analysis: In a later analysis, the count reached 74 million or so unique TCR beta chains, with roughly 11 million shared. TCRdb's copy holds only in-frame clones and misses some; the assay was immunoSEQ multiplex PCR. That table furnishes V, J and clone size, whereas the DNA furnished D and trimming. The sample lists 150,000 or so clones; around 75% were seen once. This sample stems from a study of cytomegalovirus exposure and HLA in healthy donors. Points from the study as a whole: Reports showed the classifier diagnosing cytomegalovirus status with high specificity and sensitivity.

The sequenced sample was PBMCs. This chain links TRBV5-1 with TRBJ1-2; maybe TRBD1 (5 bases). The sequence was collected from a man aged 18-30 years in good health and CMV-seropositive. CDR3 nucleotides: TGCGCCAGCAGCCCCATCCAGGGTCGAGCTAACTATGGCTACACCTTC. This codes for CASSPIQGRANYGYTF.